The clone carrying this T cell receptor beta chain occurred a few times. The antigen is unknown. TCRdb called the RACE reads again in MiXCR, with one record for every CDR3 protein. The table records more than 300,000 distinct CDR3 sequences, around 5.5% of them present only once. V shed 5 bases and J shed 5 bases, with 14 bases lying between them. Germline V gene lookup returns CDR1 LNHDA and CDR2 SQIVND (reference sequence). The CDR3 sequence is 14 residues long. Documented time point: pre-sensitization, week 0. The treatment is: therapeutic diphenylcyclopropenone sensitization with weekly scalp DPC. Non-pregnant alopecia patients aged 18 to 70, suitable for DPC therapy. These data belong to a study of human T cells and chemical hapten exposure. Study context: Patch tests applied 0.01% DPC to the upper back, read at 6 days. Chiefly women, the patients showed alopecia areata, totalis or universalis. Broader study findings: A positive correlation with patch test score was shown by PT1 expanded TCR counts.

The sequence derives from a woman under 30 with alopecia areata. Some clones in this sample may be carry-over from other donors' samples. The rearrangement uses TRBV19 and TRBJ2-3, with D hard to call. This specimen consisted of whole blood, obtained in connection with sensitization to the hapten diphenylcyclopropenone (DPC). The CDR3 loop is CASSSGKAGDTQYF. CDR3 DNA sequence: TGTGCCAGTAGTTCCGGTAAAGCCGGAGATACGCAGTATTTT.